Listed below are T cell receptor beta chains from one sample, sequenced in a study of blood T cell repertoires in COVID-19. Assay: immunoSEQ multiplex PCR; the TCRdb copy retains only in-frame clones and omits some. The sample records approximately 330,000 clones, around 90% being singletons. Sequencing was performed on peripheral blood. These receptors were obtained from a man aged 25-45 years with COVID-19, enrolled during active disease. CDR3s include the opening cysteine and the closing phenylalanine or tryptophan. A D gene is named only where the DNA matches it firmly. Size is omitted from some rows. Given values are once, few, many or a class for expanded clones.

CDR3 protein: CATSRYRATLNTGELFF; CDR3 DNA: TGTGCCACCAGCAGATACAGGGCTACCCTGAACACCGGGGAGCTGTTTTTT; J gene: TRBJ2-2; clone size: -; V gene: TRBV15; D gene: -
CDR3 protein: CASSETHGEDGYTF; CDR3 DNA: TGTGCCAGCAGTGAAACCCATGGGGAGGATGGCTACACCTTC; J gene: TRBJ1-2; clone size: -; V gene: TRBV6-1; D gene: -
CDR3 protein: CATSDAAGGRNGEQFF; CDR3 DNA: TGTGCCACCAGTGACGCTGCGGGGGGACGAAATGGTGAGCAGTTCTTC; J gene: TRBJ2-1; clone size: -; V gene: TRBV24-1; D gene: TRBD2
CDR3 protein: CASSPLAGGFAGELFF; CDR3 DNA: TGTGCCAGCAGCCCCTTAGCGGGAGGGTTCGCCGGGGAGCTGTTTTTT; J gene: TRBJ2-2; clone size: -; V gene: TRBV7-7; D gene: TRBD2
CDR3 protein: CSARGQPTSYEQYF; CDR3 DNA: TGCAGCGCGAGGGGACAGCCGACCTCCTACGAGCAGTACTTC; J gene: TRBJ2-7; clone size: once; V gene: TRBV29-1; D gene: TRBD1
CDR3 protein: CASSLVAGTDTQYF; CDR3 DNA: TGTGCCAGCAGCTTAGTAGCCGGGACAGATACGCAGTATTTT; J gene: TRBJ2-3; clone size: once; V gene: TRBV7-2; D gene: -
CDR3 protein: CASSLFSRGANTGELFF; CDR3 DNA: TGTGCCAGCAGCTTATTTTCTAGGGGCGCGAACACCGGGGAGCTGTTTTTT; J gene: TRBJ2-2; clone size: -; V gene: TRBV7-3; D gene: -
CDR3 protein: CASSEAIGGGPYGYTF; CDR3 DNA: TGTGCCAGCAGTGAAGCCATAGGGGGAGGGCCCTATGGCTACACCTTC; J gene: TRBJ1-2; clone size: -; V gene: TRBV6-1; D gene: -
CDR3 protein: CASSIDSSYNEQFF; CDR3 DNA: TGTGCCAGTAGTATAGATAGCTCCTACAATGAGCAGTTCTTC; J gene: TRBJ2-1; clone size: -; V gene: TRBV19; D gene: -
CDR3 protein: CASSYPNYEQYF; CDR3 DNA: TGTGCCAGCAGTTACCCAAACTACGAGCAGTACTTC; J gene: TRBJ2-7; clone size: -; V gene: TRBV6-6; D gene: -
CDR3 protein: CASSGQGKNYGYTF; CDR3 DNA: TGTGCCAGCAGTGGACAGGGGAAAAACTATGGCTACACCTTC; J gene: TRBJ1-2; clone size: -; V gene: TRBV2; D gene: TRBD1
CDR3 protein: CASSERAGGSYEQYF; CDR3 DNA: TGTGCCAGCAGTGAACGCGCAGGGGGCTCCTACGAGCAGTACTTC; J gene: TRBJ2-7; clone size: -; V gene: TRBV6-1; D gene: TRBD1
CDR3 protein: CASSFLPGQGNTEAFF; CDR3 DNA: TGTGCCAGTAGTTTTCTCCCGGGACAGGGGAACACTGAAGCTTTCTTT; J gene: TRBJ1-1; clone size: -; V gene: TRBV19; D gene: TRBD1
CDR3 protein: CASSYRGQDMNTGELFF; CDR3 DNA: TGTGCCAGCAGTTATAGGGGACAAGACATGAACACCGGGGAGCTGTTTTTT; J gene: TRBJ2-2; clone size: -; V gene: TRBV6-2/TRBV6-3; D gene: -
CDR3 protein: CASSQVTVSTDTQYF; CDR3 DNA: TGTGCCAGCAGCCAAGTAACAGTGAGCACAGATACGCAGTATTTT; J gene: TRBJ2-3; clone size: -; V gene: TRBV3-1/TRBV3-2; D gene: -
CDR3 protein: CASSSRVAGLNEQFF; CDR3 DNA: TGTGCCAGCAGCTCTAGGGTAGCGGGACTAAATGAGCAGTTCTTC; J gene: TRBJ2-1; clone size: -; V gene: TRBV11-3; D gene: TRBD2
CDR3 protein: CASSDEQGDTGELFF; CDR3 DNA: TGCGCCAGCAGTGACGAACAGGGGGACACCGGGGAGCTGTTTTTT; J gene: TRBJ2-2; clone size: -; V gene: TRBV10-2; D gene: TRBD1
CDR3 protein: CSATGTGNYGYTF; CDR3 DNA: TGCAGCGCAACCGGGACAGGAAACTATGGCTACACCTTC; J gene: TRBJ1-2; clone size: -; V gene: TRBV29-1; D gene: TRBD1
CDR3 protein: CASSTGQGAYEQYF; CDR3 DNA: TGCGCCAGCAGCACGGGACAGGGGGCCTACGAGCAGTACTTC; J gene: TRBJ2-7; clone size: -; V gene: TRBV5-1; D gene: TRBD1
CDR3 protein: CASSFGTSASEQFF; CDR3 DNA: TGTGCCAGCAGCTTCGGGACTAGCGCCTCGGAGCAGTTCTTC; J gene: TRBJ2-1; clone size: -; V gene: TRBV7-2; D gene: TRBD2
CDR3 protein: CASSPGAEYGYTF; CDR3 DNA: TGTGCCAGCTCACCAGGGGCTGAATATGGCTACACCTTC; J gene: TRBJ1-2; clone size: -; V gene: TRBV18; D gene: -
CDR3 protein: CASSTTSGNEQFF; CDR3 DNA: TGTGCCAGCAGTACGACTAGCGGGAATGAGCAGTTCTTC; J gene: TRBJ2-1; clone size: -; V gene: TRBV6-2/TRBV6-3; D gene: TRBD2
CDR3 protein: CASSGTGTAENTIYF; CDR3 DNA: TGTGCCAGCAGCGGAACCGGGACAGCGGAAAACACCATATATTTT; J gene: TRBJ1-3; clone size: -; V gene: TRBV5-6; D gene: TRBD1
CDR3 protein: CASSERLAGTADTQYF; CDR3 DNA: TGTGCCAGCAGTGAGAGGCTAGCGGGTACTGCAGATACGCAGTATTTT; J gene: TRBJ2-3; clone size: -; V gene: TRBV25-1; D gene: TRBD2
CDR3 protein: CASTNGAGTAYEQYF; CDR3 DNA: TGTGCCAGCACCAATGGGGCGGGAACAGCCTACGAGCAGTACTTC; J gene: TRBJ2-7; clone size: -; V gene: TRBV7-9; D gene: -
CDR3 protein: CAITRDRLETQYF; CDR3 DNA: TGTGCCATCACCCGGGACAGGTTAGAGACCCAGTACTTC; J gene: TRBJ2-5; clone size: -; V gene: TRBV10-3; D gene: TRBD1
CDR3 protein: CAKTGTGDYNEQFF; CDR3 DNA: TGTGCCAAGACCGGGACAGGGGACTACAATGAGCAGTTCTTC; J gene: TRBJ2-1; clone size: -; V gene: TRBV27; D gene: TRBD1
CDR3 protein: CASSPLGLINTGELFF; CDR3 DNA: TGTGCCAGCAGCCCCCTTGGGCTTATCAACACCGGGGAGCTGTTTTTT; J gene: TRBJ2-2; clone size: -; V gene: TRBV7-7; D gene: -
CDR3 protein: CASSQGLAGAYEQYF; CDR3 DNA: TGCGCCAGCAGCCAAGGACTAGCGGGAGCCTACGAGCAGTACTTC; J gene: TRBJ2-7; clone size: -; V gene: TRBV4-3; D gene: TRBD2
CDR3 protein: CASSLDAAGPYNEQFF; CDR3 DNA: TGTGCCAGCAGCTTAGATGCGGCGGGCCCCTACAATGAGCAGTTCTTC; J gene: TRBJ2-1; clone size: -; V gene: TRBV11-2; D gene: -
CDR3 protein: CATSRDNRAGYTF; CDR3 DNA: TGTGCCACCAGCAGAGATAACAGGGCTGGCTACACCTTC; J gene: TRBJ1-2; clone size: -; V gene: TRBV15; D gene: -
CDR3 protein: CASSFLAGGTDTQYF; CDR3 DNA: TGCGCCAGCAGCTTTCTAGCGGGGGGCACAGATACGCAGTATTTT; J gene: TRBJ2-3; clone size: once; V gene: TRBV5-1; D gene: TRBD2
CDR3 protein: CATFCKEAGSNQPQHF; CDR3 DNA: TGTGCCACTTTCTGTAAGGAGGCGGGTAGCAATCAGCCCCAGCATTTT; J gene: TRBJ1-5; clone size: -; V gene: TRBV3-1/TRBV3-2; D gene: -
CDR3 protein: CASSLAGEQYF; CDR3 DNA: TGTGCCAGCAGCTTGGCCGGGGAGCAGTACTTC; J gene: TRBJ2-7; clone size: -; V gene: TRBV5-6; D gene: -
CDR3 protein: CASSLETSGGGGADTQYF; CDR3 DNA: TGTGCCAGCAGCTTAGAAACTAGCGGGGGTGGTGGCGCAGATACGCAGTATTTT; J gene: TRBJ2-3; clone size: once; V gene: TRBV7-2; D gene: TRBD2
CDR3 protein: CASNPAGGNQPQHF; CDR3 DNA: TGTGCCAGCAACCCCGCAGGGGGGAATCAGCCCCAGCATTTT; J gene: TRBJ1-5; clone size: -; V gene: TRBV5-6; D gene: TRBD1
CDR3 protein: CASSVTGRGNQPQHF; CDR3 DNA: TGTGCCAGCAGTGTAACAGGGAGAGGCAATCAGCCCCAGCATTTT; J gene: TRBJ1-5; clone size: -; V gene: TRBV2; D gene: -
CDR3 protein: CASSSRAGGRRGNTIYF; CDR3 DNA: TGTGCCAGCAGCTCCCGTGCGGGGGGAAGGAGGGGAAACACCATATATTTT; J gene: TRBJ1-3; clone size: -; V gene: TRBV11-2; D gene: -
CDR3 protein: CASSGTGGSNQPQHF; CDR3 DNA: TGTGCCAGCAGCGGGACAGGGGGAAGCAATCAGCCCCAGCATTTT; J gene: TRBJ1-5; clone size: once; V gene: TRBV6-2/TRBV6-3; D gene: TRBD1
CDR3 protein: CASKQGARGTEAFF; CDR3 DNA: TGTGCCAGCAAGCAGGGGGCCAGAGGGACTGAAGCTTTCTTT; J gene: TRBJ1-1; clone size: -; V gene: TRBV3-1/TRBV3-2; D gene: TRBD1
CDR3 protein: CASSISGVVGTGAGNTIYF; CDR3 DNA: TGTGCCAGCAGCATCTCGGGGGTTGTGGGGACAGGGGCTGGAAACACCATATATTTT; J gene: TRBJ1-3; clone size: -; V gene: TRBV7-8; D gene: TRBD1
CDR3 protein: CASNSRGGGGYGYTF; CDR3 DNA: TGTGCCAGCAATTCGCGTGGAGGGGGGGGATATGGCTACACCTTC; J gene: TRBJ1-2; clone size: -; V gene: TRBV28; D gene: -
CDR3 protein: CASSGTGARHTEAFF; CDR3 DNA: TGTGCCAGCAGTGGAACAGGGGCGCGTCACACTGAAGCTTTCTTT; J gene: TRBJ1-1; clone size: once; V gene: TRBV25-1; D gene: TRBD1
CDR3 protein: CASSLTGDYGYTF; CDR3 DNA: TGTGCCAGCAGTTTGACAGGGGACTATGGCTACACCTTC; J gene: TRBJ1-2; clone size: -; V gene: TRBV12-3/TRBV12-4; D gene: TRBD1
CDR3 protein: CSASKGVAYEQYF; CDR3 DNA: TGCAGTGCTAGTAAGGGGGTCGCATACGAGCAGTACTTC; J gene: TRBJ2-7; clone size: -; V gene: TRBV20-1; D gene: -
CDR3 protein: CASSQAPGSSYEQYF; CDR3 DNA: TGCGCCAGCAGCCAAGCTCCGGGATCTTCCTACGAGCAGTACTTC; J gene: TRBJ2-7; clone size: -; V gene: TRBV4-1; D gene: -
CDR3 protein: CASSQETGVNTGELFF; CDR3 DNA: TGCGCCAGCAGCCAGGAGACAGGGGTGAACACCGGGGAGCTGTTTTTT; J gene: TRBJ2-2; clone size: -; V gene: TRBV4-3; D gene: TRBD1
CDR3 protein: CASSVDEARYGYTF; CDR3 DNA: TGTGCCAGCAGCGTAGACGAGGCTCGCTATGGCTACACCTTC; J gene: TRBJ1-2; clone size: -; V gene: TRBV9; D gene: -
CDR3 protein: CASSLVFWEETQYF; CDR3 DNA: TGTGCCAGCAGCTTGGTATTTTGGGAGGAGACCCAGTACTTC; J gene: TRBJ2-5; clone size: once; V gene: TRBV5-5; D gene: -
CDR3 protein: CASSQKAQGPEGEKLFF; CDR3 DNA: TGTGCCAGCAGCCAAAAAGCACAGGGCCCAGAGGGTGAAAAACTGTTTTTT; J gene: TRBJ1-4; clone size: -; V gene: TRBV5-4; D gene: -
CDR3 protein: CASSVEPGQGGFEQFF; CDR3 DNA: TGTGCCAGCAGCGTTGAGCCGGGACAGGGCGGTTTTGAGCAGTTCTTC; J gene: TRBJ2-1; clone size: -; V gene: TRBV9; D gene: TRBD1
CDR3 protein: CASSLGSAGVRNTEAFF; CDR3 DNA: TGCGCCAGCAGCTTGGGATCAGCAGGGGTGAGGAACACTGAAGCTTTCTTT; J gene: TRBJ1-1; clone size: -; V gene: TRBV5-1; D gene: -
CDR3 protein: CASSQGSGQSGNTIYF; CDR3 DNA: TGTGCCAGCAGCCAAGGTTCGGGACAGTCTGGAAACACCATATATTTT; J gene: TRBJ1-3; clone size: -; V gene: TRBV4-2; D gene: TRBD1
CDR3 protein: CAISDSMNTEAFF; CDR3 DNA: TGTGCCATCTCCGACAGCATGAACACTGAAGCTTTCTTT; J gene: TRBJ1-1; clone size: once; V gene: TRBV10-3; D gene: -
CDR3 protein: CASSEPTRNRPNYGYTF; CDR3 DNA: TGCGCCAGCAGTGAGCCAACCCGGAACAGGCCTAACTATGGCTACACCTTC; J gene: TRBJ1-2; clone size: -; V gene: TRBV10-2; D gene: -